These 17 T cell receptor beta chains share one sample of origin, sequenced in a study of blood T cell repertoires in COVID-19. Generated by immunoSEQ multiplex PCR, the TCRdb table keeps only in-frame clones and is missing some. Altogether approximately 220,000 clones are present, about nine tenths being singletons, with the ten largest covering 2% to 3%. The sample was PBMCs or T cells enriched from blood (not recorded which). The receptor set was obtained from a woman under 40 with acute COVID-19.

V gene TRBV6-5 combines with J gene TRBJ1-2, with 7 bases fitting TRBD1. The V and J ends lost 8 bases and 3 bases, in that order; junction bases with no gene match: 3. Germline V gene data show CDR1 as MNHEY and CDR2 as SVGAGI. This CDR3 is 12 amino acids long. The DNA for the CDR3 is TGTGCCAGCCAAGACAGGGACTATGGCTACACCTTC. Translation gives CASQDRDYGYTF.

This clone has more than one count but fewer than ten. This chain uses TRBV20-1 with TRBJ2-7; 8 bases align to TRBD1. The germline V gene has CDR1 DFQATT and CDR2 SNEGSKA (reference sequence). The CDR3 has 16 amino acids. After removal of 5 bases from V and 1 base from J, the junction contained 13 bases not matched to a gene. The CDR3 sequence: CSARGQGPTISYEQYF. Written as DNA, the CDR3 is TGCAGTGCTCGTGGACAGGGCCCAACTATATCCTACGAGCAGTACTTC.

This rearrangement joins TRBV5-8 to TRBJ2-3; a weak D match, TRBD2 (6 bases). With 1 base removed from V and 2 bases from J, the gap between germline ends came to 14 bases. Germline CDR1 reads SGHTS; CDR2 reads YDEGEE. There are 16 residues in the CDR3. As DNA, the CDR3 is TGTGCCAGCAGCTTGCGGGGGATGGCGCTCACAGATACGCAGTATTTT. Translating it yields CASSLRGMALTDTQYF.

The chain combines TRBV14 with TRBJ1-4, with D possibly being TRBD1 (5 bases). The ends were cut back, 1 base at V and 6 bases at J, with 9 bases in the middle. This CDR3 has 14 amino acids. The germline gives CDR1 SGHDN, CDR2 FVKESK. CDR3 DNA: TGTGCCAGCAGCCAAGGGGGCACAGATGAAAAACTGTTTTTT. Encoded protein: CASSQGGTDEKLFF.

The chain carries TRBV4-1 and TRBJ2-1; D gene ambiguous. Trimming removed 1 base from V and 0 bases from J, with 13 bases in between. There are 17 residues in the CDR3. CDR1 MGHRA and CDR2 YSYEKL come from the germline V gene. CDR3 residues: CASSQGRAKSSYNEQFF. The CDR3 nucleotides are TGCGCCAGCAGCCAAGGGAGAGCGAAGAGCTCCTACAATGAGCAGTTCTTC.

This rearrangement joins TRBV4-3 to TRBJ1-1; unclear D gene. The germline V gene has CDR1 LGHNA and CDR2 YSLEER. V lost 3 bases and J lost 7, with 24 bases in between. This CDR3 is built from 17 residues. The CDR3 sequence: CASSQIRVARTAVEAFF. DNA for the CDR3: TGCGCCAGCAGCCAGATCCGGGTTGCACGAACCGCTGTTGAAGCTTTCTTT.

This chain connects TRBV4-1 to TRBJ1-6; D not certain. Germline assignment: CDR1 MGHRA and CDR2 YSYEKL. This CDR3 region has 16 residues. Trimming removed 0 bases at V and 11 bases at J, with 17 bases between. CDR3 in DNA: TGCGCCAGCAGCCAAGAATCGGGTTTTGAGACGACACCCCTCCACTTT. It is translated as CASSQESGFETTPLHF.

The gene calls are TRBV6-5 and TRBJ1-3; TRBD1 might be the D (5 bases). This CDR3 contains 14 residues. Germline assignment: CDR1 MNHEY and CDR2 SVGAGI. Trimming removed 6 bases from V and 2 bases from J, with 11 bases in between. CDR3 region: CASSQQVAGNTIYF. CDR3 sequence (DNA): TGTGCCAGCAGCCAACAGGTGGCTGGAAACACCATATATTTT.

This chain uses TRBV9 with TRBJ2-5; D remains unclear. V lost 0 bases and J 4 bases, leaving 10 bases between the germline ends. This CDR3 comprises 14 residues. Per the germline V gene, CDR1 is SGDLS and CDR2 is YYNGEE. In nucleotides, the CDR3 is TGTGCCAGCAGCGTAGGCGGAACGGGAGAGACCCAGTACTTC. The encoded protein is CASSVGGTGETQYF.

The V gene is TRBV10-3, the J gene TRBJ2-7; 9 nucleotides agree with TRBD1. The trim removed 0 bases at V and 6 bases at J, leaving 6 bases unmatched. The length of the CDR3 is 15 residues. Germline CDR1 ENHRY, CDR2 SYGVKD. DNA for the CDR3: TGTGCCATCAGTGAGTCCGGGACAGGGTCGAGCGAGCAGTACTTC. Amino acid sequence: CAISESGTGSSEQYF.

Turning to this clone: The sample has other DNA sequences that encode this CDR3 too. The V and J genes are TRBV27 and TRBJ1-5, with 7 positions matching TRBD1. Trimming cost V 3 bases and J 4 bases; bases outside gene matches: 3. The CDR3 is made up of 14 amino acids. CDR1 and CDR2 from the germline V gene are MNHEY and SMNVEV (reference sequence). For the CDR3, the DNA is TGTGCCAGCAGTTTCAACAGGGGAAATCAGCCCCAGCATTTT. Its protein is CASSFNRGNQPQHF.

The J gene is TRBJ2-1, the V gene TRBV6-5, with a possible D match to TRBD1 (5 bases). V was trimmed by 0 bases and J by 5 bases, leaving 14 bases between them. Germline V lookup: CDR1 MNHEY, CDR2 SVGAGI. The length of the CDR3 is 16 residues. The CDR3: CASSYSRQGSNNEQFF. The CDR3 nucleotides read TGTGCCAGCAGTTACTCTCGGCAGGGTAGCAACAATGAGCAGTTCTTC.

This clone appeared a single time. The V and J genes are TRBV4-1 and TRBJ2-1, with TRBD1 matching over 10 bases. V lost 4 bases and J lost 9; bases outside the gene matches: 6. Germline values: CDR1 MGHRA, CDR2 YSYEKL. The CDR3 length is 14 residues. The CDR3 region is CASSPVGQGSEQFF. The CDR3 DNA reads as TGCGCCAGCAGCCCGGTGGGACAGGGGAGTGAGCAGTTCTTC.

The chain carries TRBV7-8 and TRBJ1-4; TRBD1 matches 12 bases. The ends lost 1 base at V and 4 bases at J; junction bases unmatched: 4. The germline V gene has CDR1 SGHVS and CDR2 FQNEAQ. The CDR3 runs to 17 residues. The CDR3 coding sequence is TGTGCCAGCAGCTTAGGGGGACAGGGGGCGGATAATGAAAAACTGTTTTTT. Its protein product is CASSLGGQGADNEKLFF.

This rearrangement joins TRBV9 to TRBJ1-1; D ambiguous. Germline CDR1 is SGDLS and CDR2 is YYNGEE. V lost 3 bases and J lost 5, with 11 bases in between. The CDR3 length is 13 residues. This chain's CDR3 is CASSATERTEAFF. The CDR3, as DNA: TGTGCCAGCAGCGCAACTGAGCGGACTGAAGCTTTCTTT.

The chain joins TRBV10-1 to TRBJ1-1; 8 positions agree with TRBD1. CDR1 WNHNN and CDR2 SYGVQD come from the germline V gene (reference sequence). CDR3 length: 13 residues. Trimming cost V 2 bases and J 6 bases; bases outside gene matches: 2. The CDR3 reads CASSEGQGPEAFF. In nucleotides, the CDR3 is TGCGCCAGCAGTGAGGGACAGGGCCCTGAAGCTTTCTTT.

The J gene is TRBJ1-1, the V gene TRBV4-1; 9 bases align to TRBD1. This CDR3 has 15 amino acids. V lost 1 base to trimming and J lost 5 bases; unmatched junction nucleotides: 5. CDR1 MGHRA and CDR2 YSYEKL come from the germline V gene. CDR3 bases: TGCGCCAGCAGCCAAGCGGGACAGGGAGGAACTGAAGCTTTCTTT. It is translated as CASSQAGQGGTEAFF.